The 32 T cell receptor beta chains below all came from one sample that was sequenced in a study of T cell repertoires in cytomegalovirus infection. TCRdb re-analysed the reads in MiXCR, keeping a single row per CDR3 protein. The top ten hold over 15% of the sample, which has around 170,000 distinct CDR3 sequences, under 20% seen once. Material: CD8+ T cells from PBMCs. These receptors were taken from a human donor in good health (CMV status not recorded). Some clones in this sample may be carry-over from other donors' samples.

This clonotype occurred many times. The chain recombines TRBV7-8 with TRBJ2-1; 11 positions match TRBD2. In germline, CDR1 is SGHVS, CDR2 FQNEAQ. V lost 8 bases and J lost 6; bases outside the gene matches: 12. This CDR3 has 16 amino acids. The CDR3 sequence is CASAHLSGRAVNEQFF. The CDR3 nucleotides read TGTGCCAGCGCCCACCTTAGCGGGAGGGCCGTCAATGAGCAGTTCTTC.

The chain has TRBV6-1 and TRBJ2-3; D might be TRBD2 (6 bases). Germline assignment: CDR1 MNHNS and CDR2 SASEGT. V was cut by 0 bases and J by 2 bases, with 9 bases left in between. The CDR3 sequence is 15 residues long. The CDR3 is CASSEARGTTDTQYF. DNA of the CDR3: TGTGCCAGCAGTGAAGCGCGGGGCACCACAGATACGCAGTATTTT.

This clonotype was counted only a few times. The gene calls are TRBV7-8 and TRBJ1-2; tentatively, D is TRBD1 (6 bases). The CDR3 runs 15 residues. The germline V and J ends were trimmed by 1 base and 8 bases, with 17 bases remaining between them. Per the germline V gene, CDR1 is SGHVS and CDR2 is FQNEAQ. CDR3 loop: CASSLGTGSFIGYTF. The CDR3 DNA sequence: TGTGCCAGCAGCTTAGGAACAGGGTCTTTCATAGGCTACACCTTC.

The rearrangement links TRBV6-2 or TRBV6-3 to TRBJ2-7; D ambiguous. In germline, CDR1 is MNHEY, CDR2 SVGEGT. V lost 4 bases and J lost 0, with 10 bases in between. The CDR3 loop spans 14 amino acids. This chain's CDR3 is CASSSDESSYEQYF. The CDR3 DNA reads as TGTGCCAGCAGTTCGGACGAATCCTCCTACGAGCAGTACTTC.

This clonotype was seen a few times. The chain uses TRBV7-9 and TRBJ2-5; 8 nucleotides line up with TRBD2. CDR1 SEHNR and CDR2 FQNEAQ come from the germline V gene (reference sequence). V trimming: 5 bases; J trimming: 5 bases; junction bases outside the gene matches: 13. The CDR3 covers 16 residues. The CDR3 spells CASSDTGTSSRETQYF. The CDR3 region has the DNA TGTGCCAGCAGCGACACCGGGACTAGTTCTCGGGAGACCCAGTACTTC.

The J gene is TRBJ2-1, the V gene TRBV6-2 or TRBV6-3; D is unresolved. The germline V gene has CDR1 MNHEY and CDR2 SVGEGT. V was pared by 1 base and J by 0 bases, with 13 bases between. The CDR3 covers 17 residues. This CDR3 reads CASSYYVGLSSYNEQFF. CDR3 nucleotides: TGTGCCAGCAGTTACTACGTCGGGCTCAGCTCCTACAATGAGCAGTTCTTC.

In nucleotides, the CDR3 is TGCGCCAGCAGTGACCGAGGACTAGCCAATGAGCAGTTCTTC. Its translation is CASSDRGLANEQFF. The chain recombines TRBV10-1 with TRBJ2-1; TRBD2 aligns across 8 bases. CDR3 length: 14 residues. Per germline, CDR1 WNHNN and CDR2 SYGVQD (reference sequence). Trimming cost V 3 bases and J 6 bases; bases outside gene matches: 4.

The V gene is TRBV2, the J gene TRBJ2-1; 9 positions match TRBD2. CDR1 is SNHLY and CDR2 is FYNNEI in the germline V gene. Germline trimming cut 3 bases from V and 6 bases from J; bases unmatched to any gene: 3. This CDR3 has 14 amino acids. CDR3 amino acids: CASSEGRGGNEQFF. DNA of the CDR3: TGTGCCAGCAGTGAGGGGCGGGGGGGCAATGAGCAGTTCTTC.

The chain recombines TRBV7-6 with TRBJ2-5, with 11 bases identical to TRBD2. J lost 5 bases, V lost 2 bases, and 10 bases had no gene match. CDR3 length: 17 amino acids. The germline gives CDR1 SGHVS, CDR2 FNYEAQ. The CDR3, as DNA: TGTGCCAGCAGCTTATGGACACTAGCGGGGGCGGAGGAGACCCAGTACTTC. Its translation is CASSLWTLAGAEETQYF.

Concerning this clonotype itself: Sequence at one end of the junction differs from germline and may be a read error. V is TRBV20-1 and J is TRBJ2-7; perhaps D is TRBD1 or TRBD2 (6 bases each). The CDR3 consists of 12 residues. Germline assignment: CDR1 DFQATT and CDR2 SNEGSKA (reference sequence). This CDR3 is CSAPMGGHRDLF. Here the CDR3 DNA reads TGCAGTGCCCCGATGGGAGGCCACAGGGATCTCTTC.

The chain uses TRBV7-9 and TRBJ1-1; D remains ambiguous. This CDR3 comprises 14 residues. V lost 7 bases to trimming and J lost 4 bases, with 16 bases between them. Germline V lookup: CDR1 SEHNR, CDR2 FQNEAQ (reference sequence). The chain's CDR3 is CASTSLVRGTEAFF. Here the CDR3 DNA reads TGTGCCAGCACCTCCCTCGTCCGAGGCACTGAAGCTTTCTTT.

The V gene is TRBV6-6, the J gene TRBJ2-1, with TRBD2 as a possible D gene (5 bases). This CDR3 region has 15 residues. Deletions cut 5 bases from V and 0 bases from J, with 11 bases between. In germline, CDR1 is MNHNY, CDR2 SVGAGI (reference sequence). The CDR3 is CASSPGISSYNEQFF. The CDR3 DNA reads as TGTGCCAGCAGTCCGGGAATTAGCTCCTACAATGAGCAGTTCTTC.

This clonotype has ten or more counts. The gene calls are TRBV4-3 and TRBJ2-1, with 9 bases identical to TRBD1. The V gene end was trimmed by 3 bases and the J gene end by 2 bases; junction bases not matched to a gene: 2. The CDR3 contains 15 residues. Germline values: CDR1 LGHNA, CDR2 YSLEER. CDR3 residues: CASSHTGGAYNEQFF. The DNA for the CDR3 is TGCGCCAGCAGCCATACAGGGGGCGCCTACAATGAGCAGTTCTTC.

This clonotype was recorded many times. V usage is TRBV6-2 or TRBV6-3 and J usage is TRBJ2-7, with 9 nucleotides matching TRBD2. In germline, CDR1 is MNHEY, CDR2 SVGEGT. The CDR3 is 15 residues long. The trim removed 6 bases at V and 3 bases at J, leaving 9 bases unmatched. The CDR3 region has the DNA TGTGCCAGCAGCCCGTCGGCTAGCGGGAACTACGAGCAGTACTTC. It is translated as CASSPSASGNYEQYF.

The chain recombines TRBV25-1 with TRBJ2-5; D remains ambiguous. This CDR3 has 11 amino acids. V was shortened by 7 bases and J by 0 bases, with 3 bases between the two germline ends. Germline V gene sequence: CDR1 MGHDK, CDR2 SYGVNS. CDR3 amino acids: CASINQETQYF. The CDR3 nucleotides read TGTGCCAGCATTAACCAAGAGACCCAGTACTTC. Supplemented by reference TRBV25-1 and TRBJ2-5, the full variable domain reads EADIYQTPRYLVIGTGKKITLECSQTMGHDKMYWYQQDPGMELHLIHYSYGVNSTEKGDLSSESTVSRIRTEHFPLTLESARPSHTSQYLCASINQETQYFGPGTRLLVL.

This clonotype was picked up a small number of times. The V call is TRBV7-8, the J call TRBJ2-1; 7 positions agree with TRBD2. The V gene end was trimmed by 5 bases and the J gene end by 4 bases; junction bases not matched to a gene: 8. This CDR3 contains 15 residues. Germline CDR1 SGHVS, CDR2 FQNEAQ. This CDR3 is CASSIRDYQYNEQFF. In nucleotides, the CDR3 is TGTGCCAGCAGCATCCGGGACTACCAATACAATGAGCAGTTCTTC.

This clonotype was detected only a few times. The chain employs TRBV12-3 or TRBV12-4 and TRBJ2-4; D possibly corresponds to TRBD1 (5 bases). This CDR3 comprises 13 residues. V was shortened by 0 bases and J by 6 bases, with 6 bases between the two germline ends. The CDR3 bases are TGTGCCAGCAGTTTAGCAAGGGGAAACATTCAGTACTTC. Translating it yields CASSLARGNIQYF.

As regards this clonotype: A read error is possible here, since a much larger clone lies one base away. CDR3 in DNA: TGTGCCAGCAGTTTATTTGTGGACAGGGGACACAGTCAGTACTTC. Translation gives CASSLFVDRGHSQYF. This chain links TRBV28 with TRBJ2-4, with TRBD1 identical over 9 bases. The germline V gene encodes CDR1 MDHEN and CDR2 SYDVKM. The V segment lost 1 base and the J segment 12 bases; nucleotides outside the gene matches: 10. The CDR3 loop spans 15 amino acids.

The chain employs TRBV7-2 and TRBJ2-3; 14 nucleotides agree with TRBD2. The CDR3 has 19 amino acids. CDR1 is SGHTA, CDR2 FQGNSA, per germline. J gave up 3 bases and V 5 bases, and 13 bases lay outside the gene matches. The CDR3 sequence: CASSLGTSGRRYWTDTQYF. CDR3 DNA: TGTGCCAGCAGCCTGGGGACTAGCGGGAGACGTTATTGGACAGATACGCAGTATTTT.

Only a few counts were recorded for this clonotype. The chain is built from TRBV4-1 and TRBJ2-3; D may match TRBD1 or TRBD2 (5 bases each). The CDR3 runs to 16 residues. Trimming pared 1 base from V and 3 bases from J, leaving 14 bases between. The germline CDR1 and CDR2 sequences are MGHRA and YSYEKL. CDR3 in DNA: TGCGCCAGCAGCCAAGGTGAAGGGTGGGGGACAGATACGCAGTATTTT. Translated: CASSQGEGWGTDTQYF.

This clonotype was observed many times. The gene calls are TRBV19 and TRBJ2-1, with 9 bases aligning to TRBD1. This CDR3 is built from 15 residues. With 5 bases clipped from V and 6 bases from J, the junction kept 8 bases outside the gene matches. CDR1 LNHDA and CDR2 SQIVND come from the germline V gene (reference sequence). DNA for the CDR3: TGTGCCAGTAGTGCCGGGACAGGGCCCGGCAATGAGCAGTTCTTC. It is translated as CASSAGTGPGNEQFF.

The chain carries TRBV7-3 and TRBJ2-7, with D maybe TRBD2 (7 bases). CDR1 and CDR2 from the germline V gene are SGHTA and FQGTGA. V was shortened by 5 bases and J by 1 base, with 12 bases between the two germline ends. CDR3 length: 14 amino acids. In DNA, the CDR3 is TGTGCCAGCAGCCCGGGGGGCGGTTCCTACGAGCAGTACTTC. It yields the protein CASSPGGGSYEQYF.

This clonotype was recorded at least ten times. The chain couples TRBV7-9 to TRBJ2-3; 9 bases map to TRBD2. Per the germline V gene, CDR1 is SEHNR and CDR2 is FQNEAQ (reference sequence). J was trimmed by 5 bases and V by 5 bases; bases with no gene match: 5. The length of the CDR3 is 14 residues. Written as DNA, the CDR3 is TGTGCCAGCAGCCCAATGACTAGCGGAGATACGCAGTATTTT. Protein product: CASSPMTSGDTQYF. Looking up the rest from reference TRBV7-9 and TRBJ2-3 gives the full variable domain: DTGVSQNPRHKITKRGQNVTFRCDPISEHNRLYWYRQTLGQGPEFLTYFQNEAQLEKSRLLSDRFSAERPKGSFSTLEIQRTEQGDSAMYLCASSPMTSGDTQYFGPGTRLTVL.

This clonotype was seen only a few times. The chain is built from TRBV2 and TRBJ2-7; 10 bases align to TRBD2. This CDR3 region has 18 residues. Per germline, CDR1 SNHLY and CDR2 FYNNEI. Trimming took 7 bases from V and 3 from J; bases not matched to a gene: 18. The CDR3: CASTQPRASGRSHYEQYF. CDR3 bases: TGTGCCAGCACCCAGCCCCGGGCTAGCGGGAGATCACACTACGAGCAGTACTTC. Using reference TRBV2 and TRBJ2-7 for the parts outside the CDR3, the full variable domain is EPEVTQTPSHQVTQMGQEVILRCVPISNHLYFYWYRQILGQKVEFLVSFYNNEISEKSEIFDDQFSVERPDGSNFTLKIRSTKLEDSAMYFCASTQPRASGRSHYEQYFGPGTRLTVT.

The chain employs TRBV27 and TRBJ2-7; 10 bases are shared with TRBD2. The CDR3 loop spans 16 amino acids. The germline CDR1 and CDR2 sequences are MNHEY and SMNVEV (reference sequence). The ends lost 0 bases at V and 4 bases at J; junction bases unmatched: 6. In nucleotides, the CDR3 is TGTGCCAGCAGTTTATCGGGGATAGCGGGGGGATACGAGCAGTACTTC. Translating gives CASSLSGIAGGYEQYF.

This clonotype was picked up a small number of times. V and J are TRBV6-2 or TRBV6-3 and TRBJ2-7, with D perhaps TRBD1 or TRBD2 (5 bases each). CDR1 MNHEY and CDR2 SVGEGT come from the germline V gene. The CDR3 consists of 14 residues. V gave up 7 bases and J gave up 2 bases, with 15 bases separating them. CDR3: CASTNRDLPYEQYF. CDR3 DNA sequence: TGTGCCAGCACTAACCGGGACCTACCCTACGAGCAGTACTTC.

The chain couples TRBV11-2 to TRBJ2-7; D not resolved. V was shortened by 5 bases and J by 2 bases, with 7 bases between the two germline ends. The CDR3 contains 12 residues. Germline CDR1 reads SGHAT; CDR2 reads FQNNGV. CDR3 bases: TGTGCCAGCAGCCAACAAACCTACGAGCAGTACTTC. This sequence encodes CASSQQTYEQYF. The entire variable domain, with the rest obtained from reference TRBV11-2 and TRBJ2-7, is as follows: EAGVAQSPRYKIIEKRQSVAFWCNPISGHATLYWYQQILGQGPKLLIQFQNNGVVDDSQLPKDRFSAERLKGVDSTLKIQPAKLEDSAVYLCASSQQTYEQYFGPGTRLTVT.

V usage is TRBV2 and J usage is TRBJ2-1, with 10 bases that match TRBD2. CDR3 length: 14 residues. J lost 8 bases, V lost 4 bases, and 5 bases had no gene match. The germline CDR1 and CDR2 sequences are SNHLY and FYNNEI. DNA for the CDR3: TGTGCCAGCAGTGCGCGGCTAGCGGGGGATGAGCAGTTCTTC. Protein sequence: CASSARLAGDEQFF.

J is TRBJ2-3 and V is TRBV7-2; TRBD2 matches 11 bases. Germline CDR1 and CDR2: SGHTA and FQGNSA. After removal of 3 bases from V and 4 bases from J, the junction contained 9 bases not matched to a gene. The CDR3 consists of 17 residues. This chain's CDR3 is CASSLISGGAFSDTQYF. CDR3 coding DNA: TGTGCCAGCAGCTTGATTAGCGGGGGGGCATTCTCAGATACGCAGTATTTT.

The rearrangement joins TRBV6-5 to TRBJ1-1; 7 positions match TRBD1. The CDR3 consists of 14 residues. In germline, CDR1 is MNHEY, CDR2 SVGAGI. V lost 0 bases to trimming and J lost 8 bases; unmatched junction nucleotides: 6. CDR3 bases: TGTGCCAGCAGTTACTCGGGGACAGCCTCGGAAGCTTTCTTT. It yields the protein CASSYSGTASEAFF.

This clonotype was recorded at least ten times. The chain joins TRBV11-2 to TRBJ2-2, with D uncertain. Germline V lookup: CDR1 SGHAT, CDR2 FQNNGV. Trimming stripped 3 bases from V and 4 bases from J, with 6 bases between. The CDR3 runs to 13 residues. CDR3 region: CASSLVTTGELFF. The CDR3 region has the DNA TGTGCCAGCAGCTTGGTTACCACCGGGGAGCTGTTTTTT.

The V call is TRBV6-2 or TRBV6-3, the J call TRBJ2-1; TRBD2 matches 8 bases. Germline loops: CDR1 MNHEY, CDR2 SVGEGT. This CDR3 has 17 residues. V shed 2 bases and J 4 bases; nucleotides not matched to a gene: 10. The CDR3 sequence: CASSYSLSSGLYNEQFF. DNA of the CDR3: TGTGCCAGCAGTTACAGCCTCTCTAGCGGGCTTTACAATGAGCAGTTCTTC.